This T cell receptor (beta chain) was obtained from a study of vaccination and CD4 T cells after COVID-19. In the study overall: Post-COVID draws followed diagnosis by a median 101 days (range 35 to 161). The study collected post-vaccine samples a median approximately 70 days after dose two, with a range of 14 to 241. Cells received overlapping spike peptides from SARS-CoV-2, HCoV-NL63, HCoV-OC43 and HCoV-229E as stimulation.

CD4+ T cells that had been cultured provided DNA sequenced with the Oncomine TCR Beta short-read assay. Each CDR3 protein gets one entry after TCRdb re-called the PCR reads with MiXCR. The table shows some 17,000 distinct CDR3 sequences, with less than 70% occurring only once. The treatment is: approximately nine-day PBMC culture with coronavirus spike peptide pools or control peptides (ViraFEST assay). Convalescent patients tested SARS-CoV-2 PCR positive from March to December 2020, before Alpha, Beta and Delta emerged. Only a few counts were recorded for this clonotype. Its antigen is as yet unknown. Looked up from germline, CDR1 is DFQATT and CDR2 is SNEGSKA (reference sequence). The V end lost 2 bases, the J end lost 3 bases, and 10 bases lay between the germline ends. CDR3 length equals 13 residues.

Source material: CD4+ T cells from blood, cultured in vitro. The receptor's source is a human donor who had recovered from COVID-19. The rearrangement joins TRBV20-1 to TRBJ1-1; D is unresolved. The CDR3 region is CSARSPWDTEAFF. The CDR3, as DNA: TGCAGTGCTAGATCGCCGTGGGACACTGAAGCTTTCTTT.